The rows below give T cell receptor beta chains drawn from one sample of a study of T cells in narcolepsy. Sequencing was performed with immunoSEQ multiplex PCR; in TCRdb, only in-frame clones are kept and a portion is missing. The profile shows 30,000 or so clones, around 79% of them singletons. The sequenced sample consisted of memory (CD45RA-) CD4+ T cells from blood. These receptors were obtained from a human donor in good health. Both conserved end residues are part of each CDR3. D genes are given only for firm matches. Size tells how often a clone was seen (once, few, many) or the class of an expanded clone, and some rows leave it out.

D gene	V gene	J gene	clone size	CDR3 protein	CDR3 DNA
.	TRBV19	TRBJ2-3	.	CASSGLGANSPWDTQYF	TGTGCCAGTAGTGGCCTAGGGGCTAATTCCCCTTGGGATACGCAGTATTTT
.	TRBV9	TRBJ1-3	few	CASSVFPGTGNTIYF	TGTGCCAGCAGCGTATTCCCAGGGACTGGAAACACCATATATTTT
TRBD2	TRBV5-1	TRBJ2-1	.	CASSLGSSGREEQFF	TGCGCCAGCAGCTTGGGTTCTAGCGGGAGGGAAGAGCAGTTCTTC
.	TRBV5-1	TRBJ1-1	few	CASKAGTDEAFF	TGCGCCAGCAAAGCTGGAACTGATGAAGCTTTCTTT
TRBD1	TRBV2	TRBJ1-3	.	CASSPGTGAGNTIYF	TGTGCCAGCAGCCCTGGGACAGGGGCAGGAAACACCATATATTTT
TRBD1	TRBV18	TRBJ1-1	.	CASSPGTGHSEAFF	TGTGCCAGCTCACCGGGGACAGGGCACAGTGAAGCTTTCTTT
.	TRBV30	TRBJ1-5	.	CAWSVKSGQPQHF	TGTGCCTGGAGTGTCAAGTCGGGGCAGCCCCAGCATTTT
.	TRBV5-6	TRBJ2-3	.	CASSFHRTDTQYF	TGTGCCAGCAGCTTCCACCGCACAGATACGCAGTATTTT
.	TRBV14	TRBJ1-1	.	CASSLQLNTEAFF	TGTGCCAGCAGCTTGCAATTGAACACTGAAGCTTTCTTT
TRBD1	TRBV7-2	TRBJ1-3	.	CASSLVLGQGHTIYF	TGTGCCAGCAGCTTAGTCCTAGGACAGGGTCACACCATATATTTT
TRBD2	TRBV6-6	TRBJ2-3	.	CASSYTLAGGQDTQYF	TGTGCCAGCAGTTACACACTAGCGGGAGGGCAAGATACGCAGTATTTT
.	TRBV14	TRBJ1-2	.	CASSQRPAGGYTF	TGTGCCAGCAGCCAAAGACCCGCGGGTGGCTACACCTTC
.	TRBV19	TRBJ2-1	.	CASRGGVGTAYNEQFF	TGTGCCAGTAGAGGAGGGGTAGGGACAGCTTACAATGAGCAGTTCTTC
.	TRBV9	TRBJ1-3	.	CASSDSEGTGNTIYF	TGTGCCAGCAGCGATTCCGAGGGAACTGGAAACACCATATATTTT
.	TRBV5-6	TRBJ1-3	once	CASSPLLRGDSGNTIYF	TGTGCCAGCAGCCCCCTCCTCAGAGGGGACTCTGGAAACACCATATATTTT
TRBD2	TRBV19	TRBJ2-7	.	CASSIASGSSYYEQYF	TGTGCCAGTAGTATAGCTAGCGGGAGTTCGTACTACGAGCAGTACTTC
TRBD1	TRBV11-3	TRBJ2-7	.	CASSQRTGDYEQYF	TGTGCCAGCAGCCAGCGGACAGGGGACTACGAGCAGTACTTC
TRBD2	TRBV6-5	TRBJ2-5	.	CASSYSSGGLIETQYF	TGTGCCAGCAGTTACTCGAGTGGGGGACTAATAGAGACCCAGTACTTC
.	TRBV18	TRBJ2-4	few	CASSPADLIAKNIQYF	TGTGCCAGCTCGCCGGCAGACCTGATAGCCAAAAACATTCAGTACTTC
TRBD2	TRBV9	TRBJ2-5	.	CASSETSGAQETQYF	TGTGCCAGCAGCGAGACTAGCGGGGCACAAGAGACCCAGTACTTC
.	TRBV7-8	TRBJ1-5	.	CASSISPGFGNQPQHF	TGTGCCAGCAGCATATCCCCAGGGTTCGGCAATCAGCCCCAGCATTTT
TRBD2	TRBV2	TRBJ2-7	.	CASSALAGGPGEQYF	TGTGCCAGCAGTGCCTTAGCGGGAGGGCCGGGCGAGCAGTACTTC
.	TRBV2	TRBJ2-1	.	CASLIFLSDEQFF	TGTGCCAGCTTGATCTTTTTGAGCGATGAGCAGTTCTTC
TRBD2	TRBV11-2	TRBJ2-3	.	CASSPPREGEDTQYF	TGTGCCAGCAGCCCCCCCCGGGAGGGGGAAGATACGCAGTATTTT
TRBD1	TRBV5-1	TRBJ2-7	.	CASSKQGYEQYF	TGCGCCAGCAGCAAACAGGGGTACGAGCAGTACTTC
TRBD1	TRBV7-7	TRBJ2-7	.	CASSLDRGSEQYF	TGTGCCAGCAGTTTAGACAGGGGGTCCGAGCAGTACTTC
TRBD1	TRBV5-1	TRBJ2-2	.	CASSPGQGDTGELFF	TGCGCCAGCAGCCCCGGACAGGGGGATACCGGGGAGCTGTTTTTT
.	TRBV5-4	TRBJ2-5	.	CASSGYQETQYF	TGTGCCAGCAGCGGATACCAAGAGACCCAGTACTTC
TRBD1	TRBV29-1	TRBJ2-1	.	CSALQGGSYNEQFF	TGCAGCGCCCTACAGGGGGGATCCTACAATGAGCAGTTCTTC
.	TRBV11-3	TRBJ1-1	once	CASSDRTVNTEAFF	TGTGCCAGCAGCGACAGGACAGTGAACACTGAAGCTTTCTTT
.	TRBV11-2	TRBJ2-1	once	CASSLEGGLYNEQFF	TGTGCCAGCAGCTTAGAGGGGGGGCTCTACAATGAGCAGTTCTTC
TRBD1	TRBV6-5	TRBJ1-5	.	CASTAGQGNNQPQHF	TGTGCCAGCACTGCTGGACAGGGCAACAATCAGCCCCAGCATTTT
TRBD1	TRBV5-1	TRBJ2-7	.	CASSSRDRVSLEQYF	TGTGCCAGCAGTTCCCGAGACAGGGTTTCCCTCGAGCAGTACTTC
.	TRBV18	TRBJ1-2	once	CASSPPNRVEYGYTF	TGTGCCAGCTCACCACCGAACAGGGTTGAGTATGGCTACACCTTC
.	TRBV19	TRBJ1-2	.	CASSIGTVTNYGYTF	TGTGCCAGTAGTATTGGGACGGTTACTAACTATGGCTACACCTTC
.	TRBV7-2	TRBJ1-3	once	CASSQEPQGLSGNTIYF	TGTGCCAGCAGCCAAGAGCCTCAGGGCCTCTCTGGAAACACCATATATTTT
.	TRBV7-9	TRBJ2-1	.	CASSLEGQATGNEQFF	TGTGCCAGCAGCTTAGAGGGGCAGGCCACGGGGAATGAGCAGTTCTTC
TRBD1	TRBV7-3	TRBJ2-1	.	CASSYGTGALNEQFF	TGTGCCAGCAGCTATGGGACAGGGGCCCTCAATGAGCAGTTCTTC
.	TRBV30	TRBJ2-7	.	CAQGILWGSEQYF	TGTGCCCAGGGAATACTGTGGGGATCCGAGCAGTACTTC
.	TRBV11-3	TRBJ1-2	.	CASSSRGLRSLTYGYTF	TGTGCCAGCAGCTCTCGCGGACTCCGAAGCCTCACATATGGCTACACCTTC
.	TRBV6-6	TRBJ1-2	.	CASSGRTVPLGYTF	TGTGCCAGCAGTGGGAGGACAGTACCCCTTGGCTACACCTTC
.	TRBV10-2	TRBJ1-1	.	CASSYTGRGENTEAFF	TGCGCCAGCAGTTATACAGGAAGAGGAGAGAACACTGAAGCTTTCTTT
TRBD1	TRBV7-9	TRBJ1-5	.	CASSLGTGHQPQHF	TGTGCCAGCAGCTTAGGGACAGGGCATCAGCCCCAGCATTTT
TRBD2	TRBV19	TRBJ2-1	.	CASSIQREWVEQFF	TGTGCCAGTAGTATACAGCGGGAGTGGGTCGAGCAGTTCTTC
.	TRBV9	TRBJ1-2	.	CASSQTPQGMWGYTF	TGTGCCAGCAGCCAGACCCCCCAGGGGATGTGGGGCTACACCTTC
.	TRBV28	TRBJ1-5	.	CASRSGGGYLQPQHF	TGTGCCAGCAGATCTGGGGGAGGGTATCTTCAGCCCCAGCATTTT
.	TRBV2	TRBJ2-7	few	CASRRDGDYEQYF	TGTGCCAGCAGACGGGACGGAGACTACGAGCAGTACTTC
.	TRBV5-1	TRBJ2-2	once	CASSSGPGPQTGELFF	TGCGCCAGCAGCTCGGGACCGGGACCACAGACCGGGGAGCTGTTTTTT
.	TRBV7-9	TRBJ2-1	.	CASSLSWNEQFF	TGTGCCAGCAGCTTATCGTGGAATGAGCAGTTCTTC
TRBD2	TRBV5-1	TRBJ2-1	.	CASSSTSGSIDEQFF	TGCGCCAGCAGCTCGACTAGCGGGAGTATCGATGAGCAGTTCTTC
.	TRBV2	TRBJ1-2	.	CASSVGSGYTF	TGTGCCAGCAGTGTAGGATCGGGCTACACCTTC
.	TRBV5-1	TRBJ2-7	.	CASSIDIYYEQYF	TGCGCCAGCAGCATCGATATATACTACGAGCAGTACTTC
TRBD1	TRBV30	TRBJ1-2	.	CAWDPGQGIHGYTF	TGTGCCTGGGATCCTGGACAGGGTATACATGGCTACACCTTC